Listed here are 16 T cell receptor beta chains from one sample, sequenced in a study of cytomegalovirus exposure and HLA in healthy donors. PCR used 60 Vbeta primers and 13 Jbeta primers. Produced via immunoSEQ multiplex PCR; TCRdb's table is partial and in-frame only. This sample's table has approximately 110,000 clones. The sample was PBMCs. These receptors originate from a man between 18 and 35 years old in good health and CMV-seronegative.

The CDR3, as DNA: TGTGCCAGCAGTGAATCCCCAGGGAATTCACCCCTCCACTTT. It translates to CASSESPGNSPLHF. The genes are TRBV6-1 and TRBJ1-6; the D gene is possibly TRBD1 (5 bases). The CDR3 is made up of 14 amino acids. V was cut by 2 bases and J by 7 bases, with 9 bases left in between. CDR1 and CDR2 from the germline V gene are MNHNS and SASEGT.

The chain joins TRBV28 to TRBJ1-1, with D perhaps TRBD1 (5 bases). This CDR3 has 14 amino acids. V was cut by 6 bases and J by 4 bases, with 15 bases left in between. CDR1 is MDHEN and CDR2 is SYDVKM in the germline V gene. The DNA for the CDR3 is TGTGCCAGCAGGACCGGGGGTTGGGGCACTGAAGCTTTCTTT. The encoded protein is CASRTGGWGTEAFF.

The chain employs TRBV28 and TRBJ2-1, with TRBD2 identical over 8 bases. The CDR3 contains 13 residues. From germline, CDR1 is MDHEN and CDR2 SYDVKM. With V trimmed by 6 bases and J by 3 bases, 1 base remained unmatched. The CDR3 region has the DNA TGTGCCAGCAGGGGGACTAGCTACAATGAGCAGTTCTTC. It codes for CASRGTSYNEQFF.

This chain links TRBV6-5 with TRBJ1-5; 7 bases fit TRBD1. The V gene's germline CDR1 is MNHEY and CDR2 SVGAGI. This CDR3 contains 14 residues. Unmatched junction bases numbered 3, after V lost 6 bases and J lost 1 base. CDR3 protein: CASSPTGSNQPQHF. In DNA form, the CDR3 reads TGTGCCAGCAGCCCGACAGGGAGCAATCAGCCCCAGCATTTT.

The chain carries TRBV9 and TRBJ1-1; 7 nucleotides agree with TRBD1. V shed 4 bases and J 2 bases; nucleotides not matched to a gene: 8. The CDR3 length is 15 residues. Germline CDR1 is SGDLS and CDR2 is YYNGEE. The CDR3 loop is CASSLTGRTNTEAFF. The DNA of the CDR3 is TGTGCCAGCAGCCTGACAGGGCGAACCAACACTGAAGCTTTCTTT.

CDR3 sequence (DNA): TGTGCCACCAGCAGACGAGTGAACACCGGGGAGCTGTTTTTT. It codes for CATSRRVNTGELFF. The J gene is TRBJ2-2, the V gene TRBV15; D gene unclear. Germline CDR1 is LNHNV and CDR2 is YYDKDF (reference sequence). The CDR3 is 14 amino acids. V lost 2 bases, J lost 1 base, and 5 bases lay in between.

The chain employs TRBV6-4 and TRBJ2-1, with 8 bases identical to TRBD2. CDR1 is MRHNA, CDR2 SNTAGT, per germline. Trimming took 0 bases from V and 7 from J; bases not matched to a gene: 14. The CDR3 totals 18 residues. The CDR3 sequence is CASSDSLPGGGGPNEQFF. CDR3 nucleotides: TGTGCCAGCAGTGACTCGCTACCCGGGGGGGGAGGTCCGAATGAGCAGTTCTTC.

The chain carries TRBV7-9 and TRBJ2-2; D gene uncertain. Germline lookup yields CDR1 SEHNR and CDR2 FQNEAQ (reference sequence). The CDR3 has 18 residues. V lost 1 base to trimming and J lost 0 bases, with 15 bases between them. The CDR3 spells CASSLELSLPSNTGELFF. The CDR3 DNA reads as TGTGCCAGCAGCTTAGAACTAAGCCTTCCCTCGAACACCGGGGAGCTGTTTTTT.

V and J are TRBV5-1 and TRBJ2-5; TRBD2 aligns across 8 bases. Germline V gene sequence: CDR1 SGHRS, CDR2 YFSETQ. Unmatched junction bases numbered 4, after V lost 0 bases and J lost 0 bases. This CDR3 has 16 amino acids. Written as DNA, the CDR3 is TGCGCCAGCAGCTTGGGTGCGGGGGGAAACCAAGAGACCCAGTACTTC. Translating gives CASSLGAGGNQETQYF.

The chain uses TRBV6-5 and TRBJ1-5; TRBD1 aligns across 7 bases. This CDR3 contains 15 residues. Germline V lookup: CDR1 MNHEY, CDR2 SVGAGI. V was pared by 5 bases and J by 3 bases, with 7 bases of the junction left unmatched. The CDR3 sequence is CASSPLTGSNQPQHF. CDR3 DNA: TGTGCCAGCAGTCCGCTGACAGGGTCCAATCAGCCCCAGCATTTT.

The rearrangement joins TRBV10-3 to TRBJ2-7; 10 positions agree with TRBD1. The germline V gene has CDR1 ENHRY and CDR2 SYGVKD. The junction had 7 bases not matched to a gene; V was cut back by 2 bases and J by 6 bases. This CDR3 is 15 amino acids long. Written as DNA, the CDR3 is TGTGCCATCAGTGAGGCCGGGACAGGGGTTCCCGAGCAGTACTTC. Protein: CAISEAGTGVPEQYF.

The J gene is TRBJ2-5, the V gene TRBV6-6; D is possibly TRBD2 (6 bases). Germline assignment: CDR1 MNHNY and CDR2 SVGAGI (reference sequence). CDR3 size: 14 residues. V lost 2 bases and J lost 2, with 9 bases in between. CDR3 DNA: TGTGCCAGCAGTTACGGGACTTCACAAGAGACCCAGTACTTC. Translating it yields CASSYGTSQETQYF.

The J gene is TRBJ2-7, the V gene TRBV14, with D perhaps TRBD2 (6 bases). V was trimmed by 1 base and J by 4 bases, leaving 20 bases between them. The CDR3 totals 17 residues. Germline values: CDR1 SGHDN, CDR2 FVKESK. CDR3 protein: CASSQGLRGPPQYEQYF. CDR3 nucleotides: TGTGCCAGCAGCCAAGGGTTGCGGGGCCCGCCTCAATACGAGCAGTACTTC.

The chain has TRBV9 and TRBJ1-2, with no clear D. The length of the CDR3 is 15 residues. From germline, CDR1 is SGDLS and CDR2 YYNGEE. Trimming stripped 0 bases from V and 4 bases from J, with 13 bases between. CDR3 sequence reads: CASSVAVESLYGYTF. DNA of the CDR3: TGTGCCAGCAGCGTAGCGGTAGAGTCACTCTATGGCTACACCTTC.

V and J are TRBV2 and TRBJ2-2, with a possible D match to TRBD2 (6 bases). The V end was cut by 6 bases, the J end by 3 bases, with 8 bases between. This CDR3 is 13 amino acids long. Germline assignment: CDR1 SNHLY and CDR2 FYNNEI. The CDR3 nucleotides are TGTGCCAGCAGGGGGGGAGACACCGGGGAGCTGTTTTTT. It yields the protein CASRGGDTGELFF.

Concerning this clone: Other DNA sequences of this sample code for an identical CDR3. The chain is built from TRBV28 and TRBJ1-5; tentatively, D is TRBD1 (5 bases). Germline V lookup: CDR1 MDHEN, CDR2 SYDVKM. The CDR3 has 15 residues. Trimming stripped 1 base from V and 4 bases from J, with 11 bases between. This chain's CDR3 is CASSLSQGSNQPQHF. CDR3 nucleotide sequence: TGTGCCAGCAGTTTATCCCAGGGTTCTAATCAGCCCCAGCATTTT.